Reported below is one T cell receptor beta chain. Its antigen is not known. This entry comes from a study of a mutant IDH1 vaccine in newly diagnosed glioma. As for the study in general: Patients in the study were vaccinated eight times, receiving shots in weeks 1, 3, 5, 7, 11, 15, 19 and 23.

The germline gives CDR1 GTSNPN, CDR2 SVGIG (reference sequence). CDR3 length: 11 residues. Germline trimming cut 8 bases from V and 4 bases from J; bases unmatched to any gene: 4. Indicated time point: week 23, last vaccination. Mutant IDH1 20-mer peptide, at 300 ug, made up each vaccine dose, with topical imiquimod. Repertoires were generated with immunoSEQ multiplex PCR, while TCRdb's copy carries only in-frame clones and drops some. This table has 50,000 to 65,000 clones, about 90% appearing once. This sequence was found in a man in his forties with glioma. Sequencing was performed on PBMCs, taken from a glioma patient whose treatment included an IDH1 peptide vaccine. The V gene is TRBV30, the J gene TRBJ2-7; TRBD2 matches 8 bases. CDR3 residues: CAPSGRYEQYF. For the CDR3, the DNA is TGTGCCCCCAGCGGGAGATACGAGCAGTACTTC.